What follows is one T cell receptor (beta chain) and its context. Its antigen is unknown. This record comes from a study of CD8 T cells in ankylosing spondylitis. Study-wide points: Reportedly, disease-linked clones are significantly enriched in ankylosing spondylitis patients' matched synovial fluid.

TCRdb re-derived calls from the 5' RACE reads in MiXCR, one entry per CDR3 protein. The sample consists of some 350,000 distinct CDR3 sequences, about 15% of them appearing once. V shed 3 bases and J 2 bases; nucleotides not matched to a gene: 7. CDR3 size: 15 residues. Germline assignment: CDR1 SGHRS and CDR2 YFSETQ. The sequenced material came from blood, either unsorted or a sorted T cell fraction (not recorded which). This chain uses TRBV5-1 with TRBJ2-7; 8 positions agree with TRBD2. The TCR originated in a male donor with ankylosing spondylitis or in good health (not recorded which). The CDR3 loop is CASSSRGGVAYEQYF. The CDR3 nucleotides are TGCGCCAGCAGCTCCCGGGGGGGGGTGGCCTACGAGCAGTACTTC. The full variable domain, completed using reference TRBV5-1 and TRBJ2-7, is KAGVTQTPRYLIKTRGQQVTLSCSPISGHRSVSWYQQTPGQGLQFLFEYFSETQRNKGNFPGRFSGRQFSNSRSEMNVSTLELGDSALYLCASSSRGGVAYEQYFGPGTRLTVT.